The TCR beta chain described here comes from a study of blood T cells in healthy people across ages. Primers used in a second PCR of about 7 to 12 cycles were a sample-barcoded 5' primer and a J-beta primer mix. One entry per CDR3 protein results from TCRdb running MiXCR on the 5' RACE reads. The sample shows some 900,000 distinct CDR3 sequences, under 50% of them seen only once. Between the trimmed V and J ends, which lost 0 bases and 3 bases, there was a span of 14 bases. Germline-derived CDR1 and CDR2 are SGDLS and YYNGEE. There are 16 residues in the CDR3. Sequenced input: blood. The source is a man aged 30 to 39 in good health. The chain is built from TRBV9 and TRBJ2-3; D remains unclear. As DNA, the CDR3 is TGTGCCAGCAGCGTAGGAAGTATGGTGGGTACAGATACGCAGTATTTT. Translation: CASSVGSMVGTDTQYF. Full variable domain (rest looked up from reference TRBV9 and TRBJ2-3): DSGVTQTPKHLITATGQRVTLRCSPRSGDLSVYWYQQSLDQGLQFLIQYYNGEERAKGNILERFSAQQFPDLHSELNLSSLELGDSALYFCASSVGSMVGTDTQYFGPGTRLTVL.